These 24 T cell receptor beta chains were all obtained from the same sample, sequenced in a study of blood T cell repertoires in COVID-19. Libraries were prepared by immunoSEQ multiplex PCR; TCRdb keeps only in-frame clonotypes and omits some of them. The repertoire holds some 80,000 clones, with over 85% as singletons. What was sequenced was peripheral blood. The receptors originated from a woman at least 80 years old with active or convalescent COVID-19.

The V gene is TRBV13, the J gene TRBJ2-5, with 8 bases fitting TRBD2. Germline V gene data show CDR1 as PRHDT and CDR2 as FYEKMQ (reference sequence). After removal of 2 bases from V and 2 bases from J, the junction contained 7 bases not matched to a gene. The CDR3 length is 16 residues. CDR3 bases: TGTGCCAGCAGCTTAACCCCCCGGGGGGGGCAAGAGACCCAGTACTTC. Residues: CASSLTPRGGQETQYF.

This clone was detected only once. The CDR3 coding sequence is TGTGCCAGCAGTGAAGGAGGTCAGCCCCAGCATTTT. The encoded protein is CASSEGGQPQHF. This rearrangement joins TRBV6-1 to TRBJ1-5, with D unclear. V dropped 1 base and J dropped 6 bases, with 4 bases sitting between them. Germline V gene lookup returns CDR1 MNHNS and CDR2 SASEGT. CDR3 size: 12 residues.

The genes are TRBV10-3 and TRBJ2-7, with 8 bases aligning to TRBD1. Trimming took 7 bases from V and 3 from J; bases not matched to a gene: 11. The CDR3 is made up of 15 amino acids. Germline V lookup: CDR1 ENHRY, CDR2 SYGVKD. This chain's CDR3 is CAIKSSGTGLYEQYF. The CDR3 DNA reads TGTGCCATCAAAAGTTCCGGGACAGGTCTCTACGAGCAGTACTTC.

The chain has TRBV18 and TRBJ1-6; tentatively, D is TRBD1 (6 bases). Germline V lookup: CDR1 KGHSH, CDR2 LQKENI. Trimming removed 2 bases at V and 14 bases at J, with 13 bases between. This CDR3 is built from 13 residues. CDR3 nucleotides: TGTGCCAGCTCACCAATGGGGGCCCCGGCCCTCCACTTT. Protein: CASSPMGAPALHF.

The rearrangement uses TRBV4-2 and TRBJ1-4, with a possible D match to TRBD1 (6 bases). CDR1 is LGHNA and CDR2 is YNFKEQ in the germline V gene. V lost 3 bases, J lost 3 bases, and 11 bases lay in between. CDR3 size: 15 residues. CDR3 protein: CASSQAGAANEKLFF. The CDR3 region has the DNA TGTGCCAGCAGCCAGGCAGGGGCGGCTAATGAAAAACTGTTTTTT.

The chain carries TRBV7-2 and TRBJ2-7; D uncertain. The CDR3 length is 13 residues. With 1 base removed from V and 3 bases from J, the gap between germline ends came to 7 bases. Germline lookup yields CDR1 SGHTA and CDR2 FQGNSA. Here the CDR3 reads CASSLENSYEQYF. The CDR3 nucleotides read TGTGCCAGCAGCTTAGAGAACAGCTACGAGCAGTACTTC.

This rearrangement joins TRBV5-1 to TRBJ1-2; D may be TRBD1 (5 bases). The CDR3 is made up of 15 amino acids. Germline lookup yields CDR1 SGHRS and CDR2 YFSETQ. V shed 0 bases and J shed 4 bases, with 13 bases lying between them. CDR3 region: CASSLDSTVTYGYTF. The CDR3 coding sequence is TGCGCCAGCAGCTTGGACTCGACAGTTACCTATGGCTACACCTTC.

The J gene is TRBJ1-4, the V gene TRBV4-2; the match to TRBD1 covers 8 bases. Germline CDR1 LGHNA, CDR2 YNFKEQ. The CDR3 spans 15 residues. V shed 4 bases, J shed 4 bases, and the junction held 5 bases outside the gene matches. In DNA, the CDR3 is TGTGCCAGCAGCCCTAGACAGGGGATTAATGAAAAACTGTTTTTT. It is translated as CASSPRQGINEKLFF.

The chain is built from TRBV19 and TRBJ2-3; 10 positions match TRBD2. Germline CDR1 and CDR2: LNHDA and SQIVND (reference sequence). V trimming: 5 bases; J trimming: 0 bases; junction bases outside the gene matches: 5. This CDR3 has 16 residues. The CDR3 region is CASSLLAGSSTDTQYF. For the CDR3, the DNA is TGTGCCAGTAGTTTACTAGCGGGGTCTAGCACAGATACGCAGTATTTT. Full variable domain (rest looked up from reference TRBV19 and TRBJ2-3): DGGITQSPKYLFRKEGQNVTLSCEQNLNHDAMYWYRQDPGQGLRLIYYSQIVNDFQKGDIAEGYSVSREKKESFPLTVTSAQKNPTAFYLCASSLLAGSSTDTQYFGPGTRLTVL.

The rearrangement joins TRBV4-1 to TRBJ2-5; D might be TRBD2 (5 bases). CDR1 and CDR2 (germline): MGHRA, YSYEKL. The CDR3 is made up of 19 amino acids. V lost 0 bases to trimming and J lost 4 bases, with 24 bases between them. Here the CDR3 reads CASSQDLDTVRGTRETQYF. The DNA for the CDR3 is TGCGCCAGCAGCCAAGATTTAGACACGGTACGGGGAACGAGAGAGACCCAGTACTTC.

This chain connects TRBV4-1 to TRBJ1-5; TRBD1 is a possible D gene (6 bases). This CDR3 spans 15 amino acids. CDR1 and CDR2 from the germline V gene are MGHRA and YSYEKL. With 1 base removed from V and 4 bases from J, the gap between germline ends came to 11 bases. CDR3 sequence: CASSQGDRQNQPQHF. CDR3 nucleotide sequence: TGCGCCAGCAGCCAAGGCGACAGGCAAAATCAGCCCCAGCATTTT.

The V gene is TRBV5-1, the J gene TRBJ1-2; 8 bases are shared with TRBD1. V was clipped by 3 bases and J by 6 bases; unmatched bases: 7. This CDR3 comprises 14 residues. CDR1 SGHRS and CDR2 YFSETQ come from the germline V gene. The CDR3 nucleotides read TGCGCCAGCAGCTGGAGCGGGACAGGTAATGGCTACACCTTC. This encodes CASSWSGTGNGYTF.

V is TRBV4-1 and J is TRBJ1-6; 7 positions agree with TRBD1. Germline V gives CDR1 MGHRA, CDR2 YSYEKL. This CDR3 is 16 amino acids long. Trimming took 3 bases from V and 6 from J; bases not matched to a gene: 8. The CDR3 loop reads CASSQNDRVVNSPLHF. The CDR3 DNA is TGCGCCAGCAGCCAGAACGACAGGGTAGTTAATTCACCCCTCCACTTT.

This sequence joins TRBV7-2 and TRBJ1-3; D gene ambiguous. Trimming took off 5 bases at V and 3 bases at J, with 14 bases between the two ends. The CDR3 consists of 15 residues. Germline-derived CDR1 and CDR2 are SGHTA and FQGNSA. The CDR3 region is CASSLTGGLGNTIYF. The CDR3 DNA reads TGTGCCAGCAGCCTCACGGGAGGGCTTGGAAACACCATATATTTT.

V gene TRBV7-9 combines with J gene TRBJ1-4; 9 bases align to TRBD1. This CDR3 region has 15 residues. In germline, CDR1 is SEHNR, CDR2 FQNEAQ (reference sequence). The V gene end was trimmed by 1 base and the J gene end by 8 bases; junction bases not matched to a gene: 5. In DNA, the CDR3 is TGTGCCAGCAGCTTAGAACAGGGGGCAGGGGAAAAACTGTTTTTT. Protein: CASSLEQGAGEKLFF.

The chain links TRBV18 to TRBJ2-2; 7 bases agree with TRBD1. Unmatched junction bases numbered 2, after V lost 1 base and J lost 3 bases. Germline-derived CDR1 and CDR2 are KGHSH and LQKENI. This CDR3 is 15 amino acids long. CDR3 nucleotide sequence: TGTGCCAGCTCACCACGCCAGGGGGACACCGGGGAGCTGTTTTTT. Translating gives CASSPRQGDTGELFF.

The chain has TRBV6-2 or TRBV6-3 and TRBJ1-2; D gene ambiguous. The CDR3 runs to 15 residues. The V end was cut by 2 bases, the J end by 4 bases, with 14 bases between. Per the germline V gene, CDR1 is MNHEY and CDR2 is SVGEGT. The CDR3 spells CASSYVVPSTYGYTF. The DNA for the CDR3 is TGTGCCAGCAGTTACGTTGTACCTAGCACCTATGGCTACACCTTC.

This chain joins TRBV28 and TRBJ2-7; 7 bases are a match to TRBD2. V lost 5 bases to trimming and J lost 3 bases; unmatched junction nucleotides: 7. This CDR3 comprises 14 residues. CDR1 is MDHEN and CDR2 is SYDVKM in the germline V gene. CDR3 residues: CASSPYGGDYEQYF. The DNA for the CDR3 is TGTGCCAGCAGTCCCTATGGGGGGGACTACGAGCAGTACTTC.

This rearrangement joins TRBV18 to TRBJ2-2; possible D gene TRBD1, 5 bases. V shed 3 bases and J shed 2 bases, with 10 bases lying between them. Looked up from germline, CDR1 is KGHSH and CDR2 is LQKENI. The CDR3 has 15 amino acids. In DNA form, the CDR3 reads TGTGCCAGCTCACCCCAGACAGTCAACACCGGGGAGCTGTTTTTT. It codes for CASSPQTVNTGELFF. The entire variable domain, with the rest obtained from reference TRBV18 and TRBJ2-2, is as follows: NAGVMQNPRHLVRRRGQEARLRCSPMKGHSHVYWYRQLPEEGLKFMVYLQKENIIDESGMPKERFSAEFPKEGPSILRIQQVVRGDSAAYFCASSPQTVNTGELFFGEGSRLTVL.

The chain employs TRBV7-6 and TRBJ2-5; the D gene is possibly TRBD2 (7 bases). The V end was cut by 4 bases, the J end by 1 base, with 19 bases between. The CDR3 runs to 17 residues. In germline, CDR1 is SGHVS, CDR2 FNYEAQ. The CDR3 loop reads CASSSLGQRDFQETQYF. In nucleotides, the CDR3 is TGTGCCAGCAGCTCACTTGGACAGCGGGACTTCCAAGAGACCCAGTACTTC.

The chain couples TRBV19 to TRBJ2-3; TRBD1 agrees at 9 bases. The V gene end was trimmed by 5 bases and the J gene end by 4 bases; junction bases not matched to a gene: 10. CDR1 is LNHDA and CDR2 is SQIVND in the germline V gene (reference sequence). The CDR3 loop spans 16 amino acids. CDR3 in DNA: TGTGCCAGTAGTGGGGGTGGAGGGACAGGGCCAGATACGCAGTATTTT. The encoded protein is CASSGGGGTGPDTQYF.

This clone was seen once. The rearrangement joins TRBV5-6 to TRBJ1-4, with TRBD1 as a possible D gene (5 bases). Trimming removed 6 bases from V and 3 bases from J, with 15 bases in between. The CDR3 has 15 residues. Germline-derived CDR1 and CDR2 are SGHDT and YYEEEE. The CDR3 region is CASTLAGLPNEKLFF. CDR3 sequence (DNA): TGTGCCAGCACCCTCGCGGGACTTCCTAATGAAAAACTGTTTTTT.

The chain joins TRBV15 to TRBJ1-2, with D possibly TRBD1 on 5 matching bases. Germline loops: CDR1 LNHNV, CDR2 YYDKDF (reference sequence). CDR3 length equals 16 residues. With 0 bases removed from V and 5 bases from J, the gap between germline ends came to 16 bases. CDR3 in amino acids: CATSRDLGTGVYGYTF. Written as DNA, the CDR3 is TGTGCCACCAGCAGAGATTTGGGGACGGGGGTTTATGGCTACACCTTC.

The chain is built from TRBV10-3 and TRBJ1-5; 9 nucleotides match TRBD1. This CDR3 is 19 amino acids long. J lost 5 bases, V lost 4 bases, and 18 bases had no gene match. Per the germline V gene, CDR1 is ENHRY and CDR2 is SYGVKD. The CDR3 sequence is CAISGFPITTGTGHQPQHF. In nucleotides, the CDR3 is TGTGCCATCAGTGGTTTTCCTATCACGACCGGGACAGGGCATCAGCCCCAGCATTTT.